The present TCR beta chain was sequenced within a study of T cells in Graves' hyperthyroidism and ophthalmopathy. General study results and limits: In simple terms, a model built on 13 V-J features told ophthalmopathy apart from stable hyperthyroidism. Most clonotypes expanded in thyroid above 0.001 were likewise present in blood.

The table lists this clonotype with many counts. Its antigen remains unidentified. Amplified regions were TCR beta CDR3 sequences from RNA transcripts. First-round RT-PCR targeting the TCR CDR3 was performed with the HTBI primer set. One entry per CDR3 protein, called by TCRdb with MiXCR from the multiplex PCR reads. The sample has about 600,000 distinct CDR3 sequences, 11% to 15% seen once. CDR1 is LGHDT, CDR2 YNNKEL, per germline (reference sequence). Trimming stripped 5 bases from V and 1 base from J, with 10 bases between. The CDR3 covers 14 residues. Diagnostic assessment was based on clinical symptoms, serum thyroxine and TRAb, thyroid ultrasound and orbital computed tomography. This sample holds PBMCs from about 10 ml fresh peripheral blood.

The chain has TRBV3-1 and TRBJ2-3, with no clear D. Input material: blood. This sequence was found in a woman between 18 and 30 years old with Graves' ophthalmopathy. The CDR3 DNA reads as TGTGCCAGCAGCACCCGGACCCGCACAGATACGCAGTATTTT. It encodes CASSTRTRTDTQYF.